This T cell receptor beta chain comes out of a study of OX40 agonist ivuxolimab in advanced cancers. Study at large: Patients' therapy was ivuxolimab, an antibody that acts as an agonist of OX40 (CD134). Allowance was made for prior anti-PD-1, anti-PD-L1 or anti-CTLA-4 therapy, and about 40% had some. Study outcomes and limitations: Partial responders dosed at 0.1-3.0 mg/kg displayed clonal expansion ranking among the lowest. Blood T cells, both CD4+ and CD8+, expanded clonally by week 6 at 0.1 to 3.0 mg/kg.

Repertoires were generated with immunoSEQ multiplex PCR, while TCRdb's copy carries only in-frame clones and drops some. The sample shows some 80,000 clones, roughly 84% of them seen only once. As for this clone: The antigen remains unidentified.

In germline, CDR1 is MNHNS, CDR2 SASEGT. The CDR3 totals 15 residues. Trimming shortened V by 6 bases and J by 2 bases, and 17 bases separated the two germline ends. This sequence joins TRBV6-1 and TRBJ2-7, with D possibly being TRBD1 or TRBD2 (5 bases each). This sequence was found in an adult with an advanced solid tumor such as melanoma, head and neck, liver or kidney cancer. Source: CD4+ or CD8+ T cells sorted from blood, taken in a trial of the OX40 agonist ivuxolimab. CDR3 amino acids: CASRATGTGPYEQYF. The CDR3 nucleotides are TGTGCCAGCAGGGCCACCGGGACGGGTCCCTACGAGCAGTACTTC.